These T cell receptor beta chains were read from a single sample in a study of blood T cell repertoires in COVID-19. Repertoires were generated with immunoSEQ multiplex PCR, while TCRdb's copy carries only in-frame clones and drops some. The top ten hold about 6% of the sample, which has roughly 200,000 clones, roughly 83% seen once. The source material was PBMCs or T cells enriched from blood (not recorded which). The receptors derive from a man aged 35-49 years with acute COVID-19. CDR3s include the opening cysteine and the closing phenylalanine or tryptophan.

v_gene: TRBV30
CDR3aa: CACPRPDRGYGYTF

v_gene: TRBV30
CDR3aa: CAWSTINYGYTF

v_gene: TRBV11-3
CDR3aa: CASSSRTGGSISDTQYF

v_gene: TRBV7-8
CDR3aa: CATGQGGLGTEAFF

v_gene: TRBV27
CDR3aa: CASRATGVEKLFF

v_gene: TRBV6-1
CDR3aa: CASSDYRGQAQHF

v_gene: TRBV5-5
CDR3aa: CASSLGRDRGTDTQYF

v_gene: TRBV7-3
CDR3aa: CASSLLAGTGELFF

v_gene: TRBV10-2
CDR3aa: CASSDFRDRGTDTQYF

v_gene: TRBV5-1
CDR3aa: CASSLDDNPSYEQYF

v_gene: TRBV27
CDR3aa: CASSLNLPQFGTEAFF

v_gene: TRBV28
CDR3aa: CATIPSGDSNQPQHF

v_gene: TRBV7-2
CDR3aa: CASSLAPGQGWYGYTF

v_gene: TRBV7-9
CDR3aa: CASSLPGVPNYGYTF

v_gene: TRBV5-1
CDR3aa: CASSSNLRSKNIQYF

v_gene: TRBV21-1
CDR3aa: CASSRGTSGSCEQYF

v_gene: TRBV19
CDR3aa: CASSLQGYEQYF

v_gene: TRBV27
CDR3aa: CASSLFRPRGGTDTQYF

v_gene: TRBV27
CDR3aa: CASSLRGLVYGELFF

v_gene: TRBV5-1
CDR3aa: CASNEPGQGVHEQYF

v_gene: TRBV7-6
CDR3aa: CASSPVGAGYQETQYF

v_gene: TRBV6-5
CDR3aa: CASKSDVYNEQFF

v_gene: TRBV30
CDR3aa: CAWSVRLAPYNEQFF

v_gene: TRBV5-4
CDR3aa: CASSLAGSTDTQYF

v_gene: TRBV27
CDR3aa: CASSWGYRLGGYGYTF

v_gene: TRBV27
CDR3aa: CASSTRGRETQYF

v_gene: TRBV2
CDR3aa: CASRMGLTDTQYF

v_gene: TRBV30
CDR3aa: CAWSVRQGDWEQYF

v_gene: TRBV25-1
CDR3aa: CASSPAGIADTQYF

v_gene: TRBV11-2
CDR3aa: CASSLDPDRGRAGELFF

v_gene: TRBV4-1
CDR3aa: CASSLGLAEMNYEQFF

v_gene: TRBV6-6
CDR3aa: CASSPKQGREYNEKLFF

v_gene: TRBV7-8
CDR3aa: CAIRTAQETQYF

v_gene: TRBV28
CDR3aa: CASSLYGQPWGYTF

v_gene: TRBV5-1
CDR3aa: CASSPRGGQPFSGNTIYF

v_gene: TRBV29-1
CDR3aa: CSAWWTYEQYF

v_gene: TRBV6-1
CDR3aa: CASSLGGSSYEQYF

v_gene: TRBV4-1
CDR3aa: CASSQGGLMGNQPQHF

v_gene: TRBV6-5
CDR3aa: CASTRTGAFNTEAFF

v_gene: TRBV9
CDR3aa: CASSVGEGSTEAFF

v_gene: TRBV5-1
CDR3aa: CASRPILRGQGTYGYTF

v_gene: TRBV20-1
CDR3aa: CSAGGTSGYTF

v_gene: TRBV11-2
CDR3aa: CASSIQNNEQFF

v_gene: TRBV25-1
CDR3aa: CASSTRQTNTEAFF